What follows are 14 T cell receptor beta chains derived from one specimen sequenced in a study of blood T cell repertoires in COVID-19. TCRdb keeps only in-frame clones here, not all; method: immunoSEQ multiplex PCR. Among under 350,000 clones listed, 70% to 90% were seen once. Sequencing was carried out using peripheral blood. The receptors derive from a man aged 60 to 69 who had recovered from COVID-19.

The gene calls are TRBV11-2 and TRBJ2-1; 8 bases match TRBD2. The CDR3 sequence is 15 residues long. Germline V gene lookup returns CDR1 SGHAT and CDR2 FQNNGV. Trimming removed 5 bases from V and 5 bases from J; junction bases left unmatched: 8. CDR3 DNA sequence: TGTGCCAGCAGCCTCAGCGGGAGTGGAAACAATGAGCAGTTCTTC. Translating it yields CASSLSGSGNNEQFF.

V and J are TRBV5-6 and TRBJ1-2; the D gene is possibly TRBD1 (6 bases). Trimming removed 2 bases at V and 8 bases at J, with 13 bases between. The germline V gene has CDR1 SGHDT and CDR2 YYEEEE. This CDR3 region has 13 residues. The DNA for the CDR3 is TGTGCCAGCAGCTTACAGACGCAGGGGGGCTACACCTTC. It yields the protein CASSLQTQGGYTF.

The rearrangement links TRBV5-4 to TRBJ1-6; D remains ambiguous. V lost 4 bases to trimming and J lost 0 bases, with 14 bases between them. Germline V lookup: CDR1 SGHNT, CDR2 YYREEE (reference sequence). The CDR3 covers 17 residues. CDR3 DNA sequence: TGTGCCAGCAGCGTTTACGGGGTCAGCTCCTATAATTCACCCCTCCACTTT. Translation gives CASSVYGVSSYNSPLHF.

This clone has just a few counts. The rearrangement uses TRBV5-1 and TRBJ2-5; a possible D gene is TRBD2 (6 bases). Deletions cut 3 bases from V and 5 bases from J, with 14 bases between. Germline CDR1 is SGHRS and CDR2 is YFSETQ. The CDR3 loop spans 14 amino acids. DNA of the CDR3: TGCGCCAGCAGCTCCGGGGGACTGGGGGAGACCCAGTACTTC. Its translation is CASSSGGLGETQYF.

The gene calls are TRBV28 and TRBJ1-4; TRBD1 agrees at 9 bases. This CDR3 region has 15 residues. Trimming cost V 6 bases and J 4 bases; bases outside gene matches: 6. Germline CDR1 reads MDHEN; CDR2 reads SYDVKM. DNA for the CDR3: TGTGCCAGCAGCGAAACAGGGGGCCGTAATGAAAAACTGTTTTTT. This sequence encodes CASSETGGRNEKLFF.

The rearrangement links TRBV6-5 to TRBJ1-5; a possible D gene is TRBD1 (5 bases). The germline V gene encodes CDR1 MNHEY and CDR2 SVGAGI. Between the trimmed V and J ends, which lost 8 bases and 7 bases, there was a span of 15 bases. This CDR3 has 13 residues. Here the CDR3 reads CASCSRVGQPQHF. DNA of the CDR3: TGTGCCAGCTGTAGCAGGGTAGGACAGCCCCAGCATTTT.

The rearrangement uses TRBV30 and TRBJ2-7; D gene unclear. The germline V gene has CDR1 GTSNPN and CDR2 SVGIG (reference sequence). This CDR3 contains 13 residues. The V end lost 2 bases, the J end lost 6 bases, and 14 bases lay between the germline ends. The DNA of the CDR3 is TGTGCCTGGAGTAATATGGCCCTTGGCGAGCAGTACTTC. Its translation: CAWSNMALGEQYF.

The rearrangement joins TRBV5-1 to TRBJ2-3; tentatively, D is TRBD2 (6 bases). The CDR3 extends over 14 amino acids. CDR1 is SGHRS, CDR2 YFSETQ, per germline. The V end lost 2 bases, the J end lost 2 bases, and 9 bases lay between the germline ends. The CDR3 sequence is CASSFTSSTDTQYF. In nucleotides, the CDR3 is TGCGCCAGCAGCTTCACTAGCTCCACAGATACGCAGTATTTT.

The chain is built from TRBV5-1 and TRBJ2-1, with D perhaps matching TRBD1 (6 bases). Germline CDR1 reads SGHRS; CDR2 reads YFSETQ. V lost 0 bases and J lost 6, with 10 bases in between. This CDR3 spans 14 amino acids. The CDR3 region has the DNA TGCGCCAGCAGCTTGGTTGGGGGCCGCAATGAGCAGTTCTTC. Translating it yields CASSLVGGRNEQFF.

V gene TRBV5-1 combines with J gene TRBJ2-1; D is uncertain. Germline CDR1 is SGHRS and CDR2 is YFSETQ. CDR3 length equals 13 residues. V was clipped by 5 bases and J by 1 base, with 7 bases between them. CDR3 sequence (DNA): TGCGCCAGCAGGGAGCGATCCTACAATGAGCAGTTCTTC. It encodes CASRERSYNEQFF. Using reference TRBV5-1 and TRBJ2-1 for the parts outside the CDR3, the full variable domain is KAGVTQTPRYLIKTRGQQVTLSCSPISGHRSVSWYQQTPGQGLQFLFEYFSETQRNKGNFPGRFSGRQFSNSRSEMNVSTLELGDSALYLCASRERSYNEQFFGPGTRLTVL.

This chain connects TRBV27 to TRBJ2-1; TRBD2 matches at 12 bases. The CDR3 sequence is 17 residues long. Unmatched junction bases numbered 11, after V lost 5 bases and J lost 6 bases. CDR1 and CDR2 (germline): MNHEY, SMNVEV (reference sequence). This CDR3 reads CASSPRLAGASGNEQFF. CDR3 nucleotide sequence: TGTGCCAGCAGTCCAAGACTAGCGGGAGCGTCGGGCAATGAGCAGTTCTTC.

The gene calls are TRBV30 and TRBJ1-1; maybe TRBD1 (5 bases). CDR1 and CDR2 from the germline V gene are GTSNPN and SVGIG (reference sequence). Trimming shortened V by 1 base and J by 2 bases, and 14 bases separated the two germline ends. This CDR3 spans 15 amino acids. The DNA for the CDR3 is TGTGCCTGGAGTGATCGCGGGGCCCGAAACACTGAAGCTTTCTTT. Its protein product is CAWSDRGARNTEAFF.

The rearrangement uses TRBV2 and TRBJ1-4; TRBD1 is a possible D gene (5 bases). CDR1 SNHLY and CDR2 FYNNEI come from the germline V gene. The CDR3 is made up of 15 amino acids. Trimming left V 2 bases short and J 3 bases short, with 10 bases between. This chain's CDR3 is CASSELRGSNEKLFF. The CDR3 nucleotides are TGTGCCAGCAGTGAACTCCGGGGGTCTAATGAAAAACTGTTTTTT.

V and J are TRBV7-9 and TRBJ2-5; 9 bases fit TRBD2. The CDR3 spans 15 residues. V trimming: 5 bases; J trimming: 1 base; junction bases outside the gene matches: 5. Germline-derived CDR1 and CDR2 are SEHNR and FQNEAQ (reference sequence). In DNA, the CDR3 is TGTGCCAGCAGCCGGGGACTAGCAGGCCAAGAGACCCAGTACTTC. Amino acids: CASSRGLAGQETQYF.